The subject of this entry is one T cell receptor beta chain. The data were obtained in a study of blood T cell repertoires in COVID-19. About the research overall: Researchers got acute and convalescent COVID-19 samples from the United States, Italy and Spain. PBMCs, B-cell-depleted T cells, or T cells were the source of the cDNA or gDNA that made up the material.

In the original processing: Cell counts per sample came from amplifying reference gene primers. Repertoires were generated with immunoSEQ multiplex PCR, while TCRdb's copy carries only in-frame clones and drops some. V, J and clone size are those of that table, while D and trimming were read from the DNA. The sample includes approximately 100,000 clones, about 84% of them seen just once. Trimming took 1 base from V and 7 from J; bases not matched to a gene: 6. Germline assignment: CDR1 LNHDA and CDR2 SQIVND (reference sequence). The CDR3 spans 15 residues. The sequenced material came from peripheral blood. The receptor was derived from a woman aged 60-75 years with acute or convalescent COVID-19. This chain connects TRBV19 to TRBJ1-4, with 7 positions matching TRBD1. CDR3 sequence: CASSIGTGRGEKLFF. Written as DNA, the CDR3 is TGTGCCAGTAGTATAGGGACAGGAAGAGGTGAAAAACTGTTTTTT.